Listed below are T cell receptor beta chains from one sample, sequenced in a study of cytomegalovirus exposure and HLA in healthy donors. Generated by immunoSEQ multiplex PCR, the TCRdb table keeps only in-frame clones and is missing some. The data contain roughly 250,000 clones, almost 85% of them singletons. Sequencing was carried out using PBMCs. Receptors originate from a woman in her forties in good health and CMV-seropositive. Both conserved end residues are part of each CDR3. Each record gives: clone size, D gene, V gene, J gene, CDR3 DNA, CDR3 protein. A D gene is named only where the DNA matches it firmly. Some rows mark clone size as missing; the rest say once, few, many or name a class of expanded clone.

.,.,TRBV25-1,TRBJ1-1,TGTGCCAGCAGTGAAAAGGGAGGCACTGAAGCTTTCTTT,CASSEKGGTEAFF
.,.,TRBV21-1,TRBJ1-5,TGTGCCAGCAGCAAAGGAGGTCGCCCCCCGGGACAGGACAAATATAGCAATCAGCCCCAGCATTTT,CASSKGGRPPGQDKYSNQPQHF
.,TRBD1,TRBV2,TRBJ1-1,TGTGCCAGCAGATATTCCGGGACAGTAAACACTGAAGCTTTCTTT,CASRYSGTVNTEAFF
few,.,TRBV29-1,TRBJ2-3,TGCAGCGTTGAAAAGAGTACCAGGGATACGCAGTATTTT,CSVEKSTRDTQYF
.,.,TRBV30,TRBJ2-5,TGTGCCTGGAGTGTACGTGGAGGAGAGGCCCAGTACTTC,CAWSVRGGEAQYF
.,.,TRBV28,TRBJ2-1,TGTGCCAGCAGTTCCCCGCAGAGGTCATCGGGAAATGAGCAGTTCTTC,CASSSPQRSSGNEQFF
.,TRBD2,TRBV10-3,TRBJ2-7,TGTGCCATCGCCTCGACTAGCGGGAAAGACGAGCAGTACTTC,CAIASTSGKDEQYF
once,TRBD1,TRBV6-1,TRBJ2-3,TGTGCCAGCAGTGAAGCGCTGAGGGGGCAAGCTGCCCTCCCAGCGGATACGCAGTATTTT,CASSEALRGQAALPADTQYF
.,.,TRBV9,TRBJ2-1,TGTGCCAGCGGGGGCAGTTACAATGAGCAGTTCTTC,CASGGSYNEQFF
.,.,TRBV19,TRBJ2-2,TGTGCCAGTAGTATCCCCGGGAGCTCCACCGGGGAGCTGTTTTTT,CASSIPGSSTGELFF
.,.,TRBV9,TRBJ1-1,TGTGCCAGCAGCGTAGCGGGGGATAACACTGAAGCTTTCTTT,CASSVAGDNTEAFF
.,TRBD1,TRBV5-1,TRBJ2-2,TGCGCCAGCAGCCAAGGGACAGGGCCCGCCGGGGAGCTGTTTTTT,CASSQGTGPAGELFF
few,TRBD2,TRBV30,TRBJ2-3,TGTGCCTGGAGCACCGCGGGAGGGCTCACAGATACGCAGTATTTT,CAWSTAGGLTDTQYF
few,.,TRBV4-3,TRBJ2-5,TGCGCCAGCAGCCAAGCTGCGAACCAAGAGACCCAGTACTTC,CASSQAANQETQYF
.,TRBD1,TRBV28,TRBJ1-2,TGTGCCAGCGAAAAACCACAGGGGACTTTCTCCTATGGCTACACCTTC,CASEKPQGTFSYGYTF
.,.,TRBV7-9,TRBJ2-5,TGTGCCAGCAGCCCACAGGGAATAAGAACAGAGACCCAGTACTTC,CASSPQGIRTETQYF
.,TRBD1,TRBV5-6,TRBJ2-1,TGTGCCAGCAGCTTCGGACAGGGTTACAATGAGCAGTTCTTC,CASSFGQGYNEQFF
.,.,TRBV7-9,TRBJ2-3,TGTGCCAGCAGCTTGACTAGTACTACAGATACGCAGTATTTT,CASSLTSTTDTQYF
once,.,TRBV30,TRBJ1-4,TGTGCCTGGAGTGTACAGGGCTACGGTGAAAAACTGTTTTTT,CAWSVQGYGEKLFF
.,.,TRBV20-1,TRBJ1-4,TGCAGTGCCAGGACTAATGAAAAACTGTTTTTT,CSARTNEKLFF
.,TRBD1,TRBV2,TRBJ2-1,TGTGCCAGCAGACCGGGACAGTCCTACAATGAGCAGTTCTTC,CASRPGQSYNEQFF
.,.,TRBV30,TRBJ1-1,TGTGCCTGGAGTGTACGAGGCTGGAACACTGAAGCTTTCTTT,CAWSVRGWNTEAFF
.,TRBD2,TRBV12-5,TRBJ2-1,TGTGCTAGTGGTTTGTCCGTAGCGGGAGGGCCCTACAATGAGCAGTTCTTC,CASGLSVAGGPYNEQFF
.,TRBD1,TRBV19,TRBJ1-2,TGTGCCAGTAGTGTAACAGGGGAGAGTATTTCGGGCTACACCTTC,CASSVTGESISGYTF
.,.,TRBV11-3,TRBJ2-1,TGTGCCAGCAGCTTACGAGGCGGTGGTGAGCAGTTCTTC,CASSLRGGGEQFF
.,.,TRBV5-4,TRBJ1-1,TGTGCCAGCAGCTTGGTGGGGCGAGCCACTGAAGCTTTCTTT,CASSLVGRATEAFF
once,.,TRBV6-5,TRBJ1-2,TGTGCCAGCAGTTACTCTCGGAGTCTTAACTATGGCTACACCTTC,CASSYSRSLNYGYTF
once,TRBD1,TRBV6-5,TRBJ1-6,TGTGCCAGCAGAGGGACAGGGGTCGTCGCCCTCCACTTT,CASRGTGVVALHF
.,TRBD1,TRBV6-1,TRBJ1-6,TGTGCCAGCACGTTACAGGGGGCTAATTCACCCCTCCACTTT,CASTLQGANSPLHF
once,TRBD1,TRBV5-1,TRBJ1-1,TGCGCCAGCAGCCCCGCAGGGGGTAGTAGCACTGAAGCTTTCTTT,CASSPAGGSSTEAFF
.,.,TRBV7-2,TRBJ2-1,TGTGCCAGCAGCCCGACTAGACCTGAGCAGTTCTTC,CASSPTRPEQFF
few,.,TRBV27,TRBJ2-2,TGTGCCAGCAGTAAAGAAGCGTGGGGAGCAACCGGGGAGCTGTTTTTT,CASSKEAWGATGELFF
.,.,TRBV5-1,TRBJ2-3,TGCGCCAGCAGCCCTGGGACTGGAAGCACAGATACGCAGTATTTT,CASSPGTGSTDTQYF
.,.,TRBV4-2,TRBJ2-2,TGTGCCAGCAGCCAAGAAGTCCAGACTAGTAACACCGGGGAGCTGTTTTTT,CASSQEVQTSNTGELFF
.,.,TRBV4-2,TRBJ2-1,TGTGCCAGCAGCCAAGATAGCAATGAGCAGTTCTTC,CASSQDSNEQFF
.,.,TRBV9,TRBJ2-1,TGTGCCAGCAGCGTATTCGGGGTCAATGAGCAGTTCTTC,CASSVFGVNEQFF
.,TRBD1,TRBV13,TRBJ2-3,TGTGCCAGCAGCCCGCAGGGGGTCACAGATACGCAGTATTTT,CASSPQGVTDTQYF
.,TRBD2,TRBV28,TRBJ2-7,TGTGCCAGCAGTTTAGTTGGTGCGACCGGGGGGGCCTACGAGCAGTACTTC,CASSLVGATGGAYEQYF
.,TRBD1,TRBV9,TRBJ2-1,TGTGCCAGCAGCGCTACAGGGGAAACCTACAATGAGCAGTTCTTC,CASSATGETYNEQFF
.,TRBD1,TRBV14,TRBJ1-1,TGTGCCAGCAGCCAACCCACACCCGGGACAGAACAAGCTTTCTTT,CASSQPTPGTEQAFF
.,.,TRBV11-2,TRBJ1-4,TGTGCCAGCAGCTTCTCAGGAGGGCAGAATGAAAAACTGTTTTTT,CASSFSGGQNEKLFF
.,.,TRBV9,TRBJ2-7,TGTGCCAGCAGCGAAAGTAGTAGTGCCTACGAGCAGTACTTC,CASSESSSAYEQYF
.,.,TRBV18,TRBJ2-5,TGTGCCAGCTCTCCTAAAAGCGGAGAGGGAGAGACCCAGTACTTC,CASSPKSGEGETQYF
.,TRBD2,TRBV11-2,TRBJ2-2,TGTGCCAGCAGCTCTAGCGGGAGGGACACCGGGGAGCTGTTTTTT,CASSSSGRDTGELFF
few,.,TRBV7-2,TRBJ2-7,TGTGCCAGCAGCCCAGCGGATAGGTCCGTGCAGTACTTC,CASSPADRSVQYF
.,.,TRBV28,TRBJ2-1,TGTGCCAGCAGTGGGGGACTGCTTGAGCAGTTCTTC,CASSGGLLEQFF